This T cell receptor (beta chain) is drawn from a study of shared T cell receptors in the human thymus. CDR3 length equals 17 residues. The ends lost 0 bases at V and 1 base at J; junction bases unmatched: 5. In germline, CDR1 is SGHTA, CDR2 FQGNSA. Produced via immunoSEQ multiplex PCR; TCRdb's table is partial and in-frame only. The sample records 500,000 to 850,000 clones, more than 70% being singletons. The same sample was also studied in work on human thymus T cells. As that report states: Corrective cardiac operations yielded the resected thymus tissue.

This TCR came from a boy under three years old with a congenital heart defect. Sample: thymocytes. V is TRBV7-2 and J is TRBJ2-5; 10 bases fit TRBD2. The CDR3 spells CASSLASSGGFQETQYF. The CDR3 DNA reads TGTGCCAGCAGCTTAGCTTCTAGCGGGGGCTTCCAAGAGACCCAGTACTTC.